This TCR beta chain was captured in a study of CD8 T cells in ankylosing spondylitis. This CDR3 is built from 12 residues. Trimming removed 4 bases at V and 8 bases at J, with 11 bases between. TCRdb reprocessed the 5' RACE reads with MiXCR, giving one entry per CDR3 protein. The table has about 240,000 distinct CDR3 sequences, approximately 9% seen once. This clonotype was seen at least ten times. Its specificity is unknown. Broader study findings: What appeared characteristic of ankylosing spondylitis blood was a TCR beta motif of under 10 highly homologous variants. With a CD8+ phenotype, disease-linked clones were relatively rare in peripheral blood.

The sequence was obtained from a male donor with ankylosing spondylitis or in good health (not recorded which). The V and J genes are TRBV12-3 or TRBV12-4 and TRBJ1-1; D is uncertain. Sample: blood, either unsorted or a sorted T cell fraction (not recorded which). The CDR3 is CASSWGPTEAFF. Written as DNA, the CDR3 is TGTGCCAGCAGTTGGGGTCCGACGGAAGCTTTCTTT.